The present T cell receptor beta chain was sequenced within a study of control samples from healthy donors and cancer patients. This table comes from immunoSEQ multiplex PCR, and its TCRdb copy is limited to in-frame clones, with some not included. In the table there are about 110,000 clones, just over 90% of which are singletons. Germline assignment: CDR1 MGHDK and CDR2 SYGVNS. V was cut by 9 bases and J by 6 bases, with 7 bases left in between. The CDR3 loop spans 10 amino acids. Sequences were obtained from blood. This receptor was obtained from a human donor in good health. The donor label of this sample is uncertain. J is TRBJ2-3 and V is TRBV25-1; the D is unclear. The CDR3 nucleotides read TGTGCCAGTGGGTGGGATACGCAGTATTTT. As protein: CASGWDTQYF.